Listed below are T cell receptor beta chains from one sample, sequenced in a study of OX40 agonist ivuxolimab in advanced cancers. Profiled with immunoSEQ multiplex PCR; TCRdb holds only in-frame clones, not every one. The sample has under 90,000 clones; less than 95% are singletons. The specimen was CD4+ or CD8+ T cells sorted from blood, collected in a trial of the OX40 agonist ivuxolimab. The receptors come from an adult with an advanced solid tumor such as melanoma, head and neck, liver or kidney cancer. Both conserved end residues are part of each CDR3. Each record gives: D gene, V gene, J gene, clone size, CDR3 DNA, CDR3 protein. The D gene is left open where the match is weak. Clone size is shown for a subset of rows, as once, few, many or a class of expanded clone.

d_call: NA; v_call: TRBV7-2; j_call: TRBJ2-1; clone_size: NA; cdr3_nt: TGTGCCAGCAGCTTAGAAGCGTCTGGGTATCGGGAGCAGTTCTTC; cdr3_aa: CASSLEASGYREQFF
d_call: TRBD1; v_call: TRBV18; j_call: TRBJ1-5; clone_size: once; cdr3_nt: TGTGCCAGCTCAGCTTCAGGGGGCGGGGAACAGCCCCAGCATTTT; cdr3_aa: CASSASGGGEQPQHF
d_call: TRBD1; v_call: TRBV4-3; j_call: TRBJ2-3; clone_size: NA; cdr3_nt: TGCGCCAGCAGCGCGTTACAGGGGGCGCTTGATACGCAGTATTTT; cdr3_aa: CASSALQGALDTQYF
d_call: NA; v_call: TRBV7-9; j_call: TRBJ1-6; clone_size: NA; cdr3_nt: TGTGCCAGCAGCTCGGGTTATTATAATTCACCCCTCCACTTT; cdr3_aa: CASSSGYYNSPLHF
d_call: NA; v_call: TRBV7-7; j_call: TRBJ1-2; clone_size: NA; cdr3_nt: TGTGCCAGCAGCCCTCTCGGAGCGACCATTTATGGCTACACCTTC; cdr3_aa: CASSPLGATIYGYTF
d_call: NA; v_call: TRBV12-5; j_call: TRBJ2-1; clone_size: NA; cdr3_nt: TGTGCTAGTGGTTTGGGGACAGTAGAACTGGATGAGCAGTTCTTC; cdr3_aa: CASGLGTVELDEQFF
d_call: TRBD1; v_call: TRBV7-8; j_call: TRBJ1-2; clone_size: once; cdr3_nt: TGTGCCAGCAGCCTTAGCCGGACAGGGAGGATGTACACCTTC; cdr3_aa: CASSLSRTGRMYTF
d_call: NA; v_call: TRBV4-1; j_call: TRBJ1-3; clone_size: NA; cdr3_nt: TGCGCCAGCAGCCGAGGACCCCACCGAGACTCTGGAAACACCATATATTTT; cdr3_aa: CASSRGPHRDSGNTIYF
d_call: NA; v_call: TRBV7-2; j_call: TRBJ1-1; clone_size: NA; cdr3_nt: TGTGCCAGCAGCTTAGGAGGCTATGAAGCTTTCTTT; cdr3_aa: CASSLGGYEAFF
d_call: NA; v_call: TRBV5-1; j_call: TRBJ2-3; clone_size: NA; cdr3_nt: TGCGCCAGCAGCTTGGTTAAGGGGGGCAGGGGCGCAGATACGCAGTATTTT; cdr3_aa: CASSLVKGGRGADTQYF
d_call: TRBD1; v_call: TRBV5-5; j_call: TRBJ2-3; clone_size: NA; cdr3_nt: TGTGCCAGCAGCCCTACGGACAGGTCAGATACGCAGTATTTT; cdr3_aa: CASSPTDRSDTQYF
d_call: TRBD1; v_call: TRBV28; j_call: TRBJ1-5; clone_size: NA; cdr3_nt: TGTGCCAGCAACCCTCCGGGACAGGCCCGCAATCAGCCCCAGCATTTT; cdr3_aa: CASNPPGQARNQPQHF
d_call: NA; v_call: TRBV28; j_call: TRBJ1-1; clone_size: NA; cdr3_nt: TGTGCCAGCAGTTTACAGCTTAGTAACACTGAAGCTTTCTTT; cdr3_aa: CASSLQLSNTEAFF
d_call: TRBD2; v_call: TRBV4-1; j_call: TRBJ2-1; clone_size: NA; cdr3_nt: TGCGCCAGCAGCCAAGCTACTGGGCTAGCGGTTAGTGAGCAGTTCTTC; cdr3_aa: CASSQATGLAVSEQFF
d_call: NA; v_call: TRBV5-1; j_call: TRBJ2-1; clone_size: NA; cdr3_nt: TGCGCCAGCAGCTTGGAGGGCGGTTCGATCTACAATGAGCAGTTCTTC; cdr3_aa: CASSLEGGSIYNEQFF
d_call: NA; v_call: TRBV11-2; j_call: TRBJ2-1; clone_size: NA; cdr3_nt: TGTGCCAGCAGCCCCATGTGGACATTAAATGAGCAGTTCTTC; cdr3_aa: CASSPMWTLNEQFF
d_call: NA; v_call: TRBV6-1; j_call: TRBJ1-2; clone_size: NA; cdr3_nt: TGTGCCAGCGAGTTTACAGGTGCCTATGGCTACACCTTC; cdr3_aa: CASEFTGAYGYTF
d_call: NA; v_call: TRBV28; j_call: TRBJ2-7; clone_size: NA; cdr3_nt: TGTGCCACCTTGCAGGAGGGATACGAGCAGTACTTC; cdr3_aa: CATLQEGYEQYF